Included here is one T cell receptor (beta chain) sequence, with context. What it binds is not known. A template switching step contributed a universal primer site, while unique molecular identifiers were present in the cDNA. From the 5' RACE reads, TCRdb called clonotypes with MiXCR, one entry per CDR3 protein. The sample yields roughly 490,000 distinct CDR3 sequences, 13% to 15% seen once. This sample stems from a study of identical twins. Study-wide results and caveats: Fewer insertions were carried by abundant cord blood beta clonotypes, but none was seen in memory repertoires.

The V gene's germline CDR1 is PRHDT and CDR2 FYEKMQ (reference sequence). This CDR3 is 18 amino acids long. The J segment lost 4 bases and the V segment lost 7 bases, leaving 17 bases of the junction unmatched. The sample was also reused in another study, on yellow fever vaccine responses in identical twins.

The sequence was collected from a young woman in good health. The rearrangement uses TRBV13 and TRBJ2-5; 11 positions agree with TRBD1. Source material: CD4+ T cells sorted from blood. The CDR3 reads CASTLGRGTGGPRETQYF. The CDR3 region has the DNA TGTGCCAGCACCCTCGGAAGAGGGACAGGGGGTCCAAGAGAGACCCAGTACTTC.